The 9 T cell receptor beta chains given below trace back to one sample, sequenced in a study of blood T cell repertoires in COVID-19. Generated by immunoSEQ multiplex PCR, the TCRdb table keeps only in-frame clones and is missing some. The data show about 140,000 clones, with under 90% seen just once and under 4.5% held by the top ten. Input material: PBMCs or T cells enriched from blood (not recorded which). These receptors all come from a man aged 45-65 years in a cohort exposed to, infected with or recovered from COVID-19 (not recorded which).

The gene calls are TRBV15 and TRBJ2-5; 16 bases line up with TRBD2. Trimming at V came to 6 bases and at J to 5 bases, leaving 6 bases not matched to a gene. The CDR3 is made up of 16 amino acids. In germline, CDR1 is LNHNV, CDR2 YYDKDF (reference sequence). CDR3 DNA: TGTGCCACCAGTCCGAGGGGACTAGCGGGAGGGGAGACCCAGTACTTC. Translating gives CATSPRGLAGGETQYF.

Details on this clone: Within the sample, other DNA sequences also encode this same CDR3. The chain is built from TRBV7-9 and TRBJ1-6; D gene ambiguous. Trimming left V 5 bases short and J 4 bases short, with 9 bases between. Germline V gene sequence: CDR1 SEHNR, CDR2 FQNEAQ (reference sequence). This CDR3 region has 14 residues. The CDR3 spells CASSRQEYNSPLHF. For the CDR3, the DNA is TGTGCCAGCAGCCGTCAGGAATATAATTCACCCCTCCACTTT.

The V call is TRBV3-1 (or the pseudogene TRBV3-2), the J call TRBJ2-2; TRBD2 might be the D (6 bases). Germline CDR1 is LGHDT and CDR2 is YNNKEL (reference sequence). The V gene lost 4 bases and the J gene lost 4 bases, with 7 bases spanning the gap. The CDR3 is 13 amino acids. The CDR3 reads CASSRSGTGELFF. The CDR3 DNA reads TGTGCCAGCAGCCGTAGCGGCACCGGGGAGCTGTTTTTT.

The sample holds one count of this clone. Other DNA sequences from this sample encode an identical CDR3 as well. The genes are TRBV10-3 and TRBJ2-2; 8 bases match TRBD2. The CDR3 extends over 14 amino acids. CDR1 is ENHRY, CDR2 SYGVKD, per germline. After removal of 6 bases from V and 1 base from J, the junction contained 1 base not matched to a gene. The CDR3 coding sequence is TGTGCCATCAGGGGACTAGAGAACACCGGGGAGCTGTTTTTT. It translates to CAIRGLENTGELFF.

The V gene is TRBV5-6, the J gene TRBJ1-2; D unclear. The CDR3 totals 14 residues. Trimming stripped 0 bases from V and 0 bases from J, with 6 bases between. Germline V gene lookup returns CDR1 SGHDT and CDR2 YYEEEE. CDR3 nucleotide sequence: TGTGCCAGCAGCTTGGGGACTTCTAACTATGGCTACACCTTC. Its protein product is CASSLGTSNYGYTF.

CDR3 nucleotide sequence: TGTGCCAGCACCGGGTCGTTCAATTCACCCCTCCACTTT. Its translation: CASTGSFNSPLHF. The V and J genes are TRBV3-1 (or the pseudogene TRBV3-2) and TRBJ1-6; D is ambiguous. Per germline, CDR1 LGHDT and CDR2 YNNKEL (reference sequence). This CDR3 is 13 amino acids long. The germline V and J ends were trimmed by 7 bases and 7 bases, with 11 bases remaining between them.

The chain links TRBV7-9 to TRBJ2-3, with 7 bases aligning to TRBD2. This CDR3 spans 16 amino acids. Per the germline V gene, CDR1 is SEHNR and CDR2 is FQNEAQ (reference sequence). V shed 7 bases, J shed 0 bases, and the junction held 10 bases outside the gene matches. The CDR3 DNA reads TGTGCCAGCAACCCCAGGGTACTAGCGAGCACAGATACGCAGTATTTT. Translation: CASNPRVLASTDTQYF.

The chain links TRBV10-3 to TRBJ2-6; TRBD1 aligns across 8 bases. Germline assignment: CDR1 ENHRY and CDR2 SYGVKD. The J segment lost 0 bases and the V segment lost 3 bases, leaving 4 bases of the junction unmatched. This CDR3 region has 17 residues. The CDR3 nucleotides are TGTGCCATCAGTGACAGGACAGGGAACTCTGGGGCCAACGTCCTGACTTTC. Residues: CAISDRTGNSGANVLTF.

This sequence joins TRBV6-2 or TRBV6-3 and TRBJ2-7; the match to TRBD2 covers 14 bases. The CDR3 has 18 amino acids. J was trimmed by 0 bases and V by 6 bases; bases with no gene match: 10. Germline CDR1 reads MNHEY; CDR2 reads SVGEGT. CDR3 nucleotides: TGTGCCAGCAGCCCTAGACTAGCGGGGGGGCAAAGCTCCTACGAGCAGTACTTC. Its protein is CASSPRLAGGQSSYEQYF.